The T cell receptor beta chain described here comes from a study of beta chain features in type 1 diabetes. Looking at the study overall: Similarity in age, gender and cell yields was seen between patients and healthy donors. All samples yielded 85 million to 130 million examined sorted cells.

Trimming at V came to 11 bases and at J to 0 bases, leaving 11 bases not matched to a gene. The CDR3 extends over 15 amino acids. From germline, CDR1 is ENHRY and CDR2 SYGVKD. Expressed TCRB transcripts were sequenced after all isolated RNA was converted to cDNA. The data were produced by immunoSEQ multiplex PCR, yet TCRdb's version contains in-frame clones alone and is incomplete. The sample gives 600,000 to 650,000 clones, about 14% of which show up once; about 0.087% is in the top ten. Using CD45RO/CCR7/CD25/CD127/CD95/CD27, CD4+ naive, central memory, regulatory and stem cell-like memory cells were sorted. Purity exceeding 95% was reached by all sorted populations. This clone was counted a few times.

The receptor's source is a man between 18 and 35 years old in good health. V and J are TRBV10-3 and TRBJ2-3; 7 positions match TRBD2. The specimen was naive CD4+ T cells from blood. CDR3: CASTAGETSTDTQYF. CDR3 coding DNA: TGTGCCTCCACCGCGGGGGAGACTAGCACAGATACGCAGTATTTT.